This T cell receptor beta chain came from a study of OX40 agonist ivuxolimab in advanced cancers. For the wider study: The costimulatory receptor OX40 (CD134) was targeted by ivuxolimab, a fully human IgG2 agonistic monoclonal antibody. Intravenous ivuxolimab was administered to patients every 2 weeks at six dose levels: 0.01, 0.1, 0.3, 1.5, 3 and 10 mg/kg. Of the approximately 50 dose-escalation patients, hepatocellular carcinoma was present in 19, melanoma in some 15, renal cell carcinoma in 9 and head and neck cancer in 9. A male proportion of 75% to 85% and a mean age of 60 years, ranging from about 20 to 85, were recorded for the dose-escalation cohort. Patients were allowed to have had prior anti-PD-1, anti-PD-L1 or anti-CTLA-4 therapy, and 30% to 40% of the dose-escalation patients had been treated with checkpoint inhibitors. Partial responses occurred in three dose-escalation patients: two with cutaneous melanoma and one with hepatocellular carcinoma. The purpose of peripheral TCRbeta sequencing was to test whether ivuxolimab changed TCR sequence diversity and led to clonal T-cell expansion. The paper reports the monotherapy dose-escalation portion (N of about 47 patients) of the phase I ivuxolimab trial.

Trimmed from V: 5 bases; trimmed from J: 2 bases; junction bases lacking a gene match: 5. The CDR3 starts with the cysteine, ends with the phenylalanine, and has 16 residues. The retained sequence is limited to the CDR3, 48 bases, with the frame set at the first base. Looking up the germline V gene (reference sequence) yields CDR1 MNHEY and CDR2 SMNVEV. Broader findings and caveats from the paper: Antigen specificity was not determined for the clonally expanded peripheral T cells. Low levels of normalized T-cell clonal expansion were also seen in some patients who did not respond. At doses of 0.1 to 3.0 mg/kg, clonal expansion of both CD4+ and CD8+ blood T cells was observed from baseline to week 6. On average, CD8+ T cells showed more expanded clones than CD4+ T cells after ivuxolimab. Partial responders in the 0.1-3.0 mg/kg groups had among the lowest normalized peripheral clonal expansion, especially among CD8+ T cells.

Genomic DNA was extracted from sorted cells for sequencing of the TCRbeta CDR3 region. The immunoSEQ Assay was used to sequence the TCRbeta CDR3 regions. Imported from immuneACCESS, the table was reduced by TCRdb to in-frame sequences with V and J called. These copies leave out some clones; in studies compared against another copy, an unresolved V gene accounts for under half, and the cause of the remainder is not known. Here the sample has roughly 74,000 clones; approximately 93% occur a single time. In total, the top ten clones hold about a fifth of the sample. A note on this clone: The antigen it binds to is not known. No base qualities exist here, and no much larger clone lies one base off it.

Patients with autoimmune disease history or receiving systemic immunosuppression were excluded from the trial. Peripheral blood for TCR sequencing was drawn from every dose cohort at baseline, at cycle 4 day 1 and at cycle 7 day 1. Samples were obtained from an open-label, multicenter, first-in-human phase I dose-escalation trial of ivuxolimab. Adults with locally advanced or metastatic melanoma, renal cell, hepatocellular, or head and neck squamous cell carcinoma were enrolled in the trial. Before TCR sequencing, CD4+ T cells and CD8+ T cells from peripheral blood were sorted into separate populations.

Sequences were derived from CD4+ or CD8+ T cells sorted from blood, sampled in a trial of the OX40 agonist ivuxolimab. The chain is assembled from TRBV27 and TRBJ2-2; the junction holds 10 bases that match TRBD2. This clonotype was obtained from an adult with an advanced solid tumor such as melanoma, head and neck, liver or kidney cancer. CDR3 region: CASSGTSGVNTGELFF. The DNA reads TGTGCCAGCAGTGGAACTAGCGGGGTAAACACCGGGGAGCTGTTTTTT.